Included here is one TCR beta chain sequence, with context. The antigen is undetermined. The V and J ends lost 7 bases and 1 base respectively, with 16 bases between them. The CDR3 consists of 14 residues. Germline lookup yields CDR1 SQVTM and CDR2 ANQGSEA. The sample originates from a study of shared clonotypes between healthy human individuals. About the study: Donors were two women and a few men aged 18 to 49. The plates for each donor numbered three CD4 naive, three CD4 memory, two CD8 naive and one CD8 memory.

Study-wide results and caveats: Owing to a small donor count, the genetic and exposure-history diversity represented was limited.

Sequencing used immunoSEQ multiplex PCR; TCRdb keeps in-frame clones, though not all of them. The sample contains about 2.3 million clones, less than 95% of which appear only once. The origin of this receptor is a man between 18 and 35 years old in good health. Some clones in this sample may be carry-over from other donors' samples. The chain has TRBV29-1 and TRBJ2-5; unclear D gene. Sequences were obtained from naive CD4+ T cells from PBMCs. This sample's subset: CD45RA+ positively selected. This CDR3 reads CSAVDVLGQETQYF. CDR3 coding DNA: TGCAGCGCCGTTGATGTATTGGGCCAAGAGACCCAGTACTTC.